A single sample gave rise to the 26 T cell receptor beta chains below, sequenced in a study of shared clonotypes between healthy human individuals. The protocol was immunoSEQ multiplex PCR, while the TCRdb copy is restricted to in-frame clones and leaves out a portion. The sample shows 950,000 to 1,100,000 clones, more than 65% of them seen only once. Material: memory CD4+ T cells sorted from blood. As to subset: CD45RA-negative fraction. These receptors were collected from a man aged 18 to 29 in good health.

The chain joins TRBV2 to TRBJ2-5; TRBD2 might be the D (5 bases). Gene TRBJ2-7 matches the end of the DNA better, so the J call may be wrong. The germline CDR1 and CDR2 sequences are SNHLY and FYNNEI. The CDR3 is made up of 14 amino acids. The CDR3 DNA reads TGTGCCAGCAGTGAGGCGGGCATTCCCTACGAGCAGTACTTC. Protein product: CASSEAGIPYEQYF.

Points on this clone: At the DNA level, this CDR3 is encoded by other sequences in the same sample as well. CDR3 in amino acids: CASSSSDYGYTF. The CDR3 coding sequence is TGCGCCAGCAGCTCTAGTGACTATGGCTACACCTTC. The chain couples TRBV5-1 to TRBJ1-2; D gene ambiguous. The CDR3 is made up of 12 amino acids. The germline CDR1 and CDR2 sequences are SGHRS and YFSETQ. V lost 3 bases and J 3 bases, leaving 6 bases between the germline ends.

This clone was picked up a small number of times. This rearrangement joins TRBV10-1 to TRBJ2-7, with D maybe TRBD1 (5 bases). CDR3 length: 13 residues. Germline V gene sequence: CDR1 WNHNN, CDR2 SYGVQD (reference sequence). V lost 10 bases to trimming and J lost 0 bases, with 13 bases between them. The CDR3 DNA follows: TGCGCCATACGGACACCCAGCTCCTACGAGCAGTACTTC. Encoded protein: CAIRTPSSYEQYF.

This clone was detected only a few times. The gene calls are TRBV6-5 and TRBJ2-7; TRBD2 might be the D (5 bases). The CDR3 extends over 15 amino acids. V was cut by 9 bases and J by 0 bases, with 18 bases left in between. Germline V gene data show CDR1 as MNHEY and CDR2 as SVGAGI. Written as DNA, the CDR3 is TGTGCCAGTCGCTCGGCGGGCTGGAACTCCTACGAGCAGTACTTC. Protein sequence: CASRSAGWNSYEQYF.

The sample holds one count of this clone. The V and J genes are TRBV5-4 and TRBJ2-5, with a weak D call TRBD1 (6 bases). Germline assignment: CDR1 SGHNT and CDR2 YYREEE (reference sequence). V gave up 0 bases and J gave up 4 bases, with 16 bases separating them. The CDR3 totals 16 residues. The CDR3 DNA sequence: TGTGCCAGCAGCTTGGCGGGCAGGGGCTGGGGAGAGACCCAGTACTTC. It is translated as CASSLAGRGWGETQYF.

The J gene is TRBJ2-5, the V gene TRBV10-3, with TRBD1 matching over 9 bases. With 5 bases clipped from V and 0 bases from J, the junction kept 4 bases outside the gene matches. The V gene's germline CDR1 is ENHRY and CDR2 SYGVKD. This CDR3 has 15 residues. The CDR3 sequence is CAISTGGRYQETQYF. The CDR3 nucleotides are TGTGCCATCAGTACAGGGGGCCGGTACCAAGAGACCCAGTACTTC.

The chain is built from TRBV6-4 and TRBJ1-1; D perhaps matches TRBD1 (6 bases). In germline, CDR1 is MRHNA, CDR2 SNTAGT. Trimming took off 6 bases at V and 8 bases at J, with 13 bases between the two ends. The CDR3 runs to 12 residues. CDR3 sequence: CASRTSRGEAFF. DNA of the CDR3: TGTGCCAGCAGGACCTCGAGGGGGGAAGCTTTCTTT.

The V call is TRBV28, the J call TRBJ1-5; no firm D call. V lost 6 bases and J lost 1, with 7 bases in between. Germline CDR1 MDHEN, CDR2 SYDVKM. The CDR3 has 13 amino acids. The CDR3 reads CASSLPSNQPQHF. CDR3 DNA sequence: TGTGCCAGCAGCCTCCCGAGCAATCAGCCCCAGCATTTT.

A few counts support this clone. The chain links TRBV6-1 to TRBJ1-2, with 7 bases fitting TRBD1. J lost 2 bases, V lost 8 bases, and 2 bases had no gene match. CDR3 length: 12 amino acids. Germline V gene lookup returns CDR1 MNHNS and CDR2 SASEGT. This CDR3 reads CASQGQNYGYTF. CDR3 DNA: TGTGCCAGCCAGGGACAGAACTATGGCTACACCTTC.

The J gene is TRBJ1-3, the V gene TRBV2; D unclear. The V end was cut by 6 bases, the J end by 4 bases, with 19 bases between. The CDR3 loop spans 16 amino acids. The V gene's germline CDR1 is SNHLY and CDR2 FYNNEI. The CDR3: CASSGWWQDGGNTIYF. The CDR3 DNA follows: TGTGCCAGCAGCGGTTGGTGGCAGGATGGGGGAAACACCATATATTTT.

This sequence joins TRBV5-1 and TRBJ2-1, with TRBD2 identical over 7 bases. The CDR3 contains 16 residues. V was pared by 0 bases and J by 1 base, with 4 bases of the junction left unmatched. The V gene's germline CDR1 is SGHRS and CDR2 YFSETQ. The CDR3, as DNA: TGCGCCAGCAGCTTGGATGGGGGAGGGTCCTACAATGAGCAGTTCTTC. Protein sequence: CASSLDGGGSYNEQFF.

This chain connects TRBV11-2 to TRBJ2-5; D not certain. V was pared by 5 bases and J by 5 bases, with 18 bases between. The CDR3 is made up of 15 amino acids. CDR1 is SGHAT, CDR2 FQNNGV, per germline. CDR3 sequence reads: CASSIMIGVGETQYF. The CDR3 DNA sequence: TGTGCCAGCAGCATCATGATTGGGGTCGGGGAGACCCAGTACTTC.

The gene calls are TRBV11-2 and TRBJ1-2; 8 bases agree with TRBD1. The trim removed 1 base at V and 7 bases at J, leaving 11 bases unmatched. Germline CDR1 SGHAT, CDR2 FQNNGV. The CDR3 spans 16 residues. CDR3 sequence reads: CASSLGFGAGGGGYTF. The CDR3 region has the DNA TGTGCCAGCAGCTTAGGATTTGGGGCAGGGGGCGGTGGCTACACCTTC. Full variable domain (remainder filled in from reference TRBV11-2 and TRBJ1-2): EAGVAQSPRYKIIEKRQSVAFWCNPISGHATLYWYQQILGQGPKLLIQFQNNGVVDDSQLPKDRFSAERLKGVDSTLKIQPAKLEDSAVYLCASSLGFGAGGGGYTFGSGTRLTVV.

The chain has TRBV7-2 and TRBJ1-6; no definite D call. V was pared by 3 bases and J by 0 bases, with 12 bases between. The CDR3 has 17 amino acids. Germline-derived CDR1 and CDR2 are SGHTA and FQGNSA. For the CDR3, the DNA is TGTGCCAGCAGCTTCGATCAGGAGAGCTCCTATAATTCACCCCTCCACTTT. It is translated as CASSFDQESSYNSPLHF.

The CDR3, as DNA: TGTGCCAGCAGCTTAGGAGCGGGGAGCTCCTACAATGAGCAGTTCTTC. Translation gives CASSLGAGSSYNEQFF. The V and J genes are TRBV7-2 and TRBJ2-1, with 7 positions matching TRBD2. V lost 1 base to trimming and J lost 0 bases; unmatched junction nucleotides: 3. Germline assignment: CDR1 SGHTA and CDR2 FQGNSA. CDR3 length equals 16 residues.

The chain carries TRBV27 and TRBJ1-4; 9 bases line up with TRBD1. The V gene end was trimmed by 5 bases and the J gene end by 0 bases; junction bases not matched to a gene: 7. This CDR3 is 17 amino acids long. The germline V gene encodes CDR1 MNHEY and CDR2 SMNVEV (reference sequence). The CDR3 coding sequence is TGTGCCAGCAGTAGGACAGGGGTGACCTCAACTAATGAAAAACTGTTTTTT. Its translation is CASSRTGVTSTNEKLFF. The complete variable domain, with remaining parts taken from reference TRBV27 and TRBJ1-4, reads EAQVTQNPRYLITVTGKKLTVTCSQNMNHEYMSWYRQDPGLGLRQIYYSMNVEVTDKGDVPEGYKVSRKEKRNFPLILESPSPNQTSLYFCASSRTGVTSTNEKLFFGSGTQLSVL.

The V and J genes are TRBV5-4 and TRBJ2-5; TRBD2 matches at 9 bases. V was clipped by 0 bases and J by 7 bases; unmatched bases: 10. Germline V gene data show CDR1 as SGHNT and CDR2 as YYREEE (reference sequence). The CDR3 sequence is 16 residues long. DNA for the CDR3: TGTGCCAGCAGCTTGGGTAGCGGGGGCCCCGGAGGGACCCAGTACTTC. It yields the protein CASSLGSGGPGGTQYF.

DNA of the CDR3: TGTGCCAGCAGCTTAGACGAGGGTTATCACACTGAAGCTTTCTTT. This codes for CASSLDEGYHTEAFF. The chain joins TRBV7-6 to TRBJ1-1; D is ambiguous. Trimming took 1 base from V and 3 from J, leaving 12 bases between them. CDR3 length: 15 amino acids. The germline gives CDR1 SGHVS, CDR2 FNYEAQ. The full variable domain, with the rest looked up from reference TRBV7-6 and TRBJ1-1, is GAGVSQSPRYKVTKRGQDVALRCDPISGHVSLYWYRQALGQGPEFLTYFNYEAQQDKSGLPNDRFSAERPEGSISTLTIQRTEQRDSAMYRCASSLDEGYHTEAFFGQGTRLTVV.

The rearrangement joins TRBV6-6 to TRBJ2-1; 9 nucleotides agree with TRBD2. The CDR3 extends over 15 amino acids. In germline, CDR1 is MNHNY, CDR2 SVGAGI (reference sequence). Trimming at V came to 2 bases and at J to 5 bases, leaving 4 bases not matched to a gene. CDR3: CASSYRLAENNEQFF. CDR3 in DNA: TGTGCCAGCAGTTACCGACTAGCGGAAAACAATGAGCAGTTCTTC.

This clone has a single count. The gene calls are TRBV20-1 and TRBJ2-5; D is unclear. CDR1 DFQATT and CDR2 SNEGSKA come from the germline V gene (reference sequence). V lost 5 bases to trimming and J lost 8 bases, with 12 bases between them. CDR3 length: 11 residues. CDR3 residues: CSAYLPSTQYF. DNA for the CDR3: TGCAGTGCTTACCTCCCATCAACCCAGTACTTC.

On this clone itself: This same CDR3 is encoded by further DNA sequences in the sample. The genes are TRBV6-6 and TRBJ1-1; 10 positions agree with TRBD1. There are 14 residues in the CDR3. J was trimmed by 4 bases and V by 6 bases; bases with no gene match: 5. Germline loops: CDR1 MNHNY, CDR2 SVGAGI (reference sequence). CDR3 coding DNA: TGTGCCAGCAGAACCGGGACAGGGGTCACTGAAGCTTTCTTT. It translates to CASRTGTGVTEAFF.

The V gene is TRBV5-1, the J gene TRBJ2-7; the D gene is possibly TRBD2 (6 bases). V was clipped by 0 bases and J by 5 bases, with 15 bases between them. Germline V lookup: CDR1 SGHRS, CDR2 YFSETQ. The CDR3 extends over 15 amino acids. CDR3 in DNA: TGCGCCAGCAGCTTGGAAGCTAGCGCCTTCAACGAGCAGTACTTC. Residues: CASSLEASAFNEQYF.

This sequence joins TRBV9 and TRBJ2-5; D is possibly TRBD1 or TRBD2 (5 bases each). Per germline, CDR1 SGDLS and CDR2 YYNGEE. Trimming removed 0 bases at V and 2 bases at J, with 17 bases between. CDR3 length equals 17 residues. In nucleotides, the CDR3 is TGTGCCAGCAGCGTAGATGGGACGCAAACAGATCAAGAGACCCAGTACTTC. It yields the protein CASSVDGTQTDQETQYF. Combining the CDR3 with reference TRBV9 and TRBJ2-5 gives the whole variable domain DSGVTQTPKHLITATGQRVTLRCSPRSGDLSVYWYQQSLDQGLQFLIQYYNGEERAKGNILERFSAQQFPDLHSELNLSSLELGDSALYFCASSVDGTQTDQETQYFGPGTRLLVL.

This clone has more than one count but fewer than ten. The chain is built from TRBV9 and TRBJ1-1; TRBD1 agrees at 8 bases. V shed 4 bases and J 0 bases; nucleotides not matched to a gene: 5. This CDR3 contains 15 residues. The V gene's germline CDR1 is SGDLS and CDR2 YYNGEE. CDR3 protein: CASSLGQDMNTEAFF. The CDR3 region has the DNA TGTGCCAGCAGCTTGGGACAGGACATGAACACTGAAGCTTTCTTT.

This clone has only one observation. V gene TRBV28 combines with J gene TRBJ1-5; no reliable D call. Germline CDR1 MDHEN, CDR2 SYDVKM. V was cut by 1 base and J by 0 bases, with 7 bases left in between. The CDR3 contains 15 residues. The CDR3 here is CASSLSLYSNQPQHF. The DNA for the CDR3 is TGTGCCAGCAGTTTATCCTTATATAGCAATCAGCCCCAGCATTTT.

Note on this clone: A much more abundant neighbour one base away suggests this may be a read error. The chain carries TRBV11-2 and TRBJ2-7, with D perhaps matching TRBD2 (6 bases). The ends were cut back, 5 bases at V and 6 bases at J, with 23 bases in the middle. This CDR3 is 16 amino acids long. Germline V CDR1 and CDR2: SGHAT, FQNNGV. The CDR3 sequence: CASSPRGWEVGLEQYF. The CDR3 bases are TGTGCCAGCAGCCCACGGGGTTGGGAGGTCGGGCTCGAGCAGTACTTC.